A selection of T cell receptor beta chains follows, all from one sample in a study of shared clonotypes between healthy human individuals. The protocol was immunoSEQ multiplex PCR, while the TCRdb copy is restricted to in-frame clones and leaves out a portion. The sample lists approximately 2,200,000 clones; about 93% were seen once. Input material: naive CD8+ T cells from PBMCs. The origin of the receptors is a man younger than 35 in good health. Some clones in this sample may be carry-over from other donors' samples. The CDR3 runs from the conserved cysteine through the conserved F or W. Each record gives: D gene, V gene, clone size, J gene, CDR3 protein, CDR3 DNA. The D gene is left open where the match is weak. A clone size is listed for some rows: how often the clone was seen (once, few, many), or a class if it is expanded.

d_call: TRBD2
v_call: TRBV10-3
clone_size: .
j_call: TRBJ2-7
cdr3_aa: CAISEVLAGSEQYF
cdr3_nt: TGTGCCATCAGTGAGGTCCTAGCGGGGAGTGAGCAGTACTTC

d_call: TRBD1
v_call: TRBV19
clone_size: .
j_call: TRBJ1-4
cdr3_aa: CASSIASRDRITTNEKLFF
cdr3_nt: TGTGCCAGTAGTATCGCCTCCCGGGACAGGATTACAACTAATGAAAAACTGTTTTTT

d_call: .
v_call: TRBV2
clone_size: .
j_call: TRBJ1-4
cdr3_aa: CASSERVSVDEKLFF
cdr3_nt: TGTGCCAGCAGTGAGAGGGTCTCAGTCGATGAAAAACTGTTTTTT

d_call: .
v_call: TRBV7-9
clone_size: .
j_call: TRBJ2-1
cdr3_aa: CASSLAPVEQFF
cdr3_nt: TGTGCCAGCAGCTTAGCGCCGGTAGAGCAGTTCTTC

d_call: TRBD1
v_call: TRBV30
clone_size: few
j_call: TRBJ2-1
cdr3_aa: CAWSVLDRGEFF
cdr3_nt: TGTGCCTGGAGTGTACTGGACAGGGGAGAGTTCTTC

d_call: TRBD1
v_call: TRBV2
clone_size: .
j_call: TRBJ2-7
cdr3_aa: CASSHRDRESEQYF
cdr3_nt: TGTGCCAGCAGTCACCGGGACAGGGAGTCGGAGCAGTACTTC

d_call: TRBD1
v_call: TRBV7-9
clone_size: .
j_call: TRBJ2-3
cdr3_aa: CASSLATGVGTDTQYF
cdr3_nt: TGTGCCAGCAGCCTCGCGACAGGGGTCGGCACAGATACGCAGTATTTT

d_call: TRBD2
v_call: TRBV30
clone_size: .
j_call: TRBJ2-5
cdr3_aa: CAWSVRLAGIEVAGETQYF
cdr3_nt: TGTGCCTGGAGTGTAAGGCTAGCGGGAATCGAGGTTGCTGGGGAGACCCAGTACTTC

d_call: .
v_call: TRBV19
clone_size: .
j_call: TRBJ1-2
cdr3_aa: CASSIYSAGLTHGYTF
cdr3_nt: TGTGCCAGTAGTATCTATTCAGCGGGCTTGACTCATGGCTACACCTTC

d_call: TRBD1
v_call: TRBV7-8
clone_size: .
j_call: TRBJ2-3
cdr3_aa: CASSLVSGQGGADTQYF
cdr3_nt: TGTGCCAGCAGCTTAGTTTCGGGACAGGGGGGAGCAGATACGCAGTATTTT

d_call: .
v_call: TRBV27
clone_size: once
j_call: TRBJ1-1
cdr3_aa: CASTPHLGALLMNTEAFF
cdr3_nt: TGTGCCAGCACCCCCCATCTGGGAGCCCTCCTAATGAACACTGAAGCTTTCTTT

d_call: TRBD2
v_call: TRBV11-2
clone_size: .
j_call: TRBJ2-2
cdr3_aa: CASSFFAGERGGELFF
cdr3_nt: TGTGCCAGCAGCTTCTTCGCGGGAGAAAGGGGTGGGGAGCTGTTTTTT

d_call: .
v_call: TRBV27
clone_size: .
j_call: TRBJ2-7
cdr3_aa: CASKSGTGGYEQYF
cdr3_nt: TGTGCCAGCAAATCCGGGACCGGGGGCTACGAGCAGTACTTC

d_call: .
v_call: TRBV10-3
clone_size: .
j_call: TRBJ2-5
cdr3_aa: CAISEPGSEETQYF
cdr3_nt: TGTGCCATCAGTGAGCCCGGGAGTGAAGAGACCCAGTACTTC

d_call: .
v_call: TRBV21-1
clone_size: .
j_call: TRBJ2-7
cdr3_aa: CASSKAWTGVEQYF
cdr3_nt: TGTGCCAGCAGCAAAGCGTGGACAGGTGTAGAGCAGTACTTC

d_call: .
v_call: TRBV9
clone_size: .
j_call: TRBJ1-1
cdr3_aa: CASSHGGTNTEAFF
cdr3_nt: TGTGCCAGCAGCCACGGGGGTACGAACACTGAAGCTTTCTTT

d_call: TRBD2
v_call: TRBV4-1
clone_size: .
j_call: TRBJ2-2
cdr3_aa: CASSLTLNSGSRTGELFF
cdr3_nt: TGCGCCAGCAGCCTTACTTTAAATAGCGGGAGTAGAACCGGGGAGCTGTTTTTT

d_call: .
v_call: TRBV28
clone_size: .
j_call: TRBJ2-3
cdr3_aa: CASRNLKGQYF
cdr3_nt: TGTGCCAGCAGGAACCTCAAGGGGCAGTATTTT

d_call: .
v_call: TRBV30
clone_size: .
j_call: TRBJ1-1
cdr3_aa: CAWSVLVFAVGAEAFF
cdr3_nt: TGTGCCTGGAGCGTCTTGGTGTTTGCGGTAGGGGCTGAAGCTTTCTTT

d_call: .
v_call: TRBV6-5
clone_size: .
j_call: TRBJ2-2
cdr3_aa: CASSYTPEGGTGELFF
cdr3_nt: TGTGCCAGCAGTTACACCCCGGAGGGGGGAACCGGGGAGCTGTTTTTT

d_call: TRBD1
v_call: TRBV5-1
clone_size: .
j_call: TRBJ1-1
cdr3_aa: CASRPTDRHITEAFF
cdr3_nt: TGCGCCAGCAGACCGACGGACAGGCATATCACTGAAGCTTTCTTT

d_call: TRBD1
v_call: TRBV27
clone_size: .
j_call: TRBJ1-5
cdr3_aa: CASSYRQGAQPQHF
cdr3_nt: TGTGCCAGCAGTTACCGACAGGGAGCGCAGCCCCAGCATTTT

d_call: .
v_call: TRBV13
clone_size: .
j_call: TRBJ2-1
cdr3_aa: CASSPPLFSYNEQFF
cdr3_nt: TGTGCCAGCAGCCCTCCCCTCTTTAGCTACAATGAGCAGTTCTTC

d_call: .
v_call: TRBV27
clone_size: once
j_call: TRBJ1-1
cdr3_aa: CASRWGAGNTEAFF
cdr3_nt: TGTGCCAGCCGGTGGGGTGCAGGGAACACTGAAGCTTTCTTT

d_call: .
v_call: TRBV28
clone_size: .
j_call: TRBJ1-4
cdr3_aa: CASSLWGKPNEKLFF
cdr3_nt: TGTGCCAGCAGTTTATGGGGGAAGCCTAATGAAAAACTGTTTTTT

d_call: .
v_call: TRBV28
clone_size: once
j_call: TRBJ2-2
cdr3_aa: CASRWSPGSGELFF
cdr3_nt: TGTGCCAGCAGGTGGAGTCCAGGATCCGGGGAGCTGTTTTTT

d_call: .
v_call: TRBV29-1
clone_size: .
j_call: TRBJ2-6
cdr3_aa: CSVEDPDAGANVLTF
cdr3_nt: TGCAGCGTTGAAGATCCTGACGCCGGGGCCAACGTCCTGACTTTC

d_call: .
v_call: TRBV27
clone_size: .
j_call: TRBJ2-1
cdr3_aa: CASKGWGSEAPYNEQFF
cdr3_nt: TGTGCCAGCAAAGGGTGGGGTTCGGAGGCCCCCTACAATGAGCAGTTCTTC

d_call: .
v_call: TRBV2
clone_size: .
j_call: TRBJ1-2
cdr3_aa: CASRWELAADTADGYTF
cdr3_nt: TGTGCCAGCAGGTGGGAGTTGGCGGCTGACACCGCTGATGGCTACACCTTC

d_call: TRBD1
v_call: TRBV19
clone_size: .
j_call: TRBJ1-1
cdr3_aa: CASSIAEGGESDTEAFF
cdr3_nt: TGTGCCAGTAGTATCGCCGAAGGGGGCGAAAGCGACACTGAAGCTTTCTTT

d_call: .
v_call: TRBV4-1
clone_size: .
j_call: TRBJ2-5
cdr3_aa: CASSRGVAGREETQYF
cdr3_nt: TGCGCCAGCAGCCGGGGGGTTGCGGGGCGCGAAGAGACCCAGTACTTC

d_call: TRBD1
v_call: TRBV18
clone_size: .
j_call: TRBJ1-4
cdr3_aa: CASSLSDRGNEKLFF
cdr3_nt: TGTGCCAGCTCCCTGTCGGACAGGGGGAATGAAAAACTGTTTTTT

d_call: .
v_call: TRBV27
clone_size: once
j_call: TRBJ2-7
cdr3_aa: CASSFLGPSEQYF
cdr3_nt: TGTGCCAGCAGTTTTCTGGGGCCCAGCGAGCAGTACTTC

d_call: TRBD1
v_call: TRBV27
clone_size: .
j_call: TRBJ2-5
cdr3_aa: CASRRRDRIQETQYF
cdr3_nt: TGTGCCAGCAGACGCCGGGACAGGATACAAGAGACCCAGTACTTC

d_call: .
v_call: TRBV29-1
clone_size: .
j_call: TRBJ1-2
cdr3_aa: CSVEGPTGAHGYTF
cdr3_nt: TGCAGCGTTGAGGGCCCAACAGGAGCTCATGGCTACACCTTC

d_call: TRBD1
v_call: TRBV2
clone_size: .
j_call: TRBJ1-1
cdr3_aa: CASSEGTGAVTEAFF
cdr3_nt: TGTGCCAGCAGTGAAGGGACAGGGGCGGTCACTGAAGCTTTCTTT

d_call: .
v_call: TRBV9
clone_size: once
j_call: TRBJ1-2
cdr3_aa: CASSNEPGGYTF
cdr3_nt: TGTGCCAGCAGCAACGAACCGGGAGGCTACACCTTC

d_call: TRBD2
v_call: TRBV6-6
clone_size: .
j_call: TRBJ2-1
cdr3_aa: CASSYSWGGEDNEQFF
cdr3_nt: TGTGCCAGCAGTTACTCATGGGGGGGAGAAGACAATGAGCAGTTCTTC

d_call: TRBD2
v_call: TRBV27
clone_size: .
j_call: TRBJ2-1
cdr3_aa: CASSLASGGAYNEQFF
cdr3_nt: TGTGCCAGCAGTTTGGCTAGCGGGGGAGCCTACAATGAGCAGTTCTTC

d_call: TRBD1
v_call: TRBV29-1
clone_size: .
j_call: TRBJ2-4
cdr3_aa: CSAANRGLGNIQYF
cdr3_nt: TGCAGCGCCGCGAACAGGGGGCTAGGGAACATTCAGTACTTC

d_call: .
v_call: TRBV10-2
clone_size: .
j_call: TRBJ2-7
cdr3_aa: CASSESWGIYEQYF
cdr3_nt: TGCGCCAGCAGTGAGTCTTGGGGTATCTACGAGCAGTACTTC

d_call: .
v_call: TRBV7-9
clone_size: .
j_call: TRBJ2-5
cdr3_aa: CASSLSGLAGETQYF
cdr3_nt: TGTGCCAGCAGCTTATCAGGGCTAGCAGGAGAGACCCAGTACTTC

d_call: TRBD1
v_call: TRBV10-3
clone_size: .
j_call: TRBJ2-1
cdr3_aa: CAIRPRDRDSNEQFF
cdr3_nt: TGTGCCATCAGACCCCGGGACAGGGATTCCAATGAGCAGTTCTTC

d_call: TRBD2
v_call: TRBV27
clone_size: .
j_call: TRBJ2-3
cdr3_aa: CASSSLAGGWDTQYF
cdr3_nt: TGTGCCAGCAGTTCCCTAGCGGGAGGATGGGATACGCAGTATTTT

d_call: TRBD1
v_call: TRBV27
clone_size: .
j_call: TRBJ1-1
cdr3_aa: CASSQGGPATEAFF
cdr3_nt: TGTGCCAGCAGTCAAGGGGGCCCTGCGACTGAAGCTTTCTTT